This TCR beta chain was retrieved from a study of T cell responses to AZD1222 COVID-19 vaccine. Study summary: Second-dose intervals of approximately 4 or approximately 12 weeks were pooled. Notes on the study in general: Two AZD1222 administrations were followed by greater Spike-specific TCR breadth and depth. AZD1222 recipients seropositive at baseline numbered only five to seven. Clonal diversity was possibly underestimated, and white British individuals and females predominated among donors.

This clone showed up just a few times. Its matching antigen is unknown. Sequencing was performed with immunoSEQ multiplex PCR; in TCRdb, only in-frame clones are kept and a portion is missing. Of 95,000 to 110,000 clones listed, around 91% were seen once; the top ten hold more than 4.5%. The CDR3 sequence is 14 residues long. Germline lookup yields CDR1 SGHKS and CDR2 YYEKEE (reference sequence). Trimming removed 4 bases from V and 6 bases from J, with 14 bases in between. Sequenced material: peripheral blood, taken on day 0 of AZD1222 vaccination. This chain links TRBV5-5 with TRBJ1-5, with D tentatively TRBD1 (5 bases). The receptor was derived from an adult in good health. This CDR3 is CASSPSWGPQPQHF. The CDR3, as DNA: TGTGCCAGCAGCCCTTCCTGGGGCCCTCAGCCCCAGCATTTT.